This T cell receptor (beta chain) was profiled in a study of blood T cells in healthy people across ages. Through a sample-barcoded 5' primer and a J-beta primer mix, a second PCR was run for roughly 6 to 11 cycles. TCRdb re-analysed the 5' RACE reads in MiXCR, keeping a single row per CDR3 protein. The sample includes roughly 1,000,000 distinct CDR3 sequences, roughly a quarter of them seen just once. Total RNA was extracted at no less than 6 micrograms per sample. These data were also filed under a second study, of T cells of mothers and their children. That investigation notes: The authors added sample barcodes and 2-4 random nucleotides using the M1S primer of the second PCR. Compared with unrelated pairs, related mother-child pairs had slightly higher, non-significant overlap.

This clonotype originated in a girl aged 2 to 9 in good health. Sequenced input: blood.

CDR3 amino acids: CSANSNIRSSGKLRQYF. The CDR3 DNA follows: TGCAGTGCTAACTCTAACATTCGGTCTAGCGGGAAACTACGGCAGTACTTC. The gene calls are TRBV20-1 and TRBJ2-7; 9 positions match TRBD2. CDR1 and CDR2 (germline): DFQATT, SNEGSKA (reference sequence). This CDR3 contains 17 residues. V gave up 4 bases and J gave up 9 bases; unmatched junction bases: 22.